This T cell receptor (beta chain) derives from a study of T-cell reconstitution after alpha-beta-depleted transplantation in children. Study results and limitations: Reports say that about two months after transplant, the alpha-beta T cells came out of several hundred graft clones that had expanded. Surviving recipient cells, namely T cells and thymic progenitors, were the source of high day-60 TCRbeta diversity in some patients. T-cell counts and diversity at one year post-transplant came mainly from newly produced T cells.

Of note for this clonotype: The antigen is not known.

Trimming took 5 bases from V and 2 from J, leaving 13 bases between them. This CDR3 spans 13 amino acids. Germline-derived CDR1 and CDR2 are DFQATT and SNEGSKA (reference sequence). Unique molecular identifiers were built into the TCRbeta library. MiXCR was run by TCRdb on the PCR reads, yielding one entry per CDR3 protein. Among some 450,000 distinct CDR3 sequences listed, approximately 42% were seen once. The chain employs TRBV20-1 and TRBJ2-7; either TRBD1 or TRBD2 may fit D (5 bases each). The specimen comprised PBMCs, sampled before TCRalphabeta/CD19-depleted stem cell transplant. The clonotype comes from a girl aged 2-10 years with aplastic anemia, due to receive a stem cell transplant. Here the CDR3 reads CSAAGTDTYEQYF. CDR3 bases: TGCAGTGCTGCCGGGACCGACACCTACGAGCAGTACTTC.